Shown below are 19 T cell receptor beta chains from a single sample sequenced in a study of shared clonotypes between healthy human individuals. Generated by immunoSEQ multiplex PCR, the TCRdb table keeps only in-frame clones and is missing some. This table has 520,000 or so clones, about four fifths appearing once. Sequenced sample: PBMCs. The receptors shown here come from a middle-aged woman in good health. Some clones in this sample may be carry-over from other donors' samples.

Worth noting for this clone: The junction departs from the called germline gene at one end, perhaps through a read error. This rearrangement joins TRBV7-2 to TRBJ1-5, with 7 bases lining up with TRBD1. Germline assignment: CDR1 SGHTA and CDR2 FQGNSA. CDR3 length equals 13 residues. The CDR3 DNA sequence: TGTGCCAGCAGTTTAGACAGGGAACAGCCCCAGCATTTT. This gives the protein CASSLDREQPQHF. Supplemented by reference TRBV7-2 and TRBJ1-5, the full variable domain reads GAGVSQSPSNKVTEKGKDVELRCDPISGHTALYWYRQSLGQGLEFLIYFQGNSAPDKSGLPSDRFSAERTGGSVSTLTIQRTQQEDSAVYLCASSLDREQPQHFGDGTRLSIL.

The chain is built from TRBV7-6 and TRBJ2-7, with D possibly being TRBD1 or TRBD2 (7 bases each). There are 16 residues in the CDR3. Germline assignment: CDR1 SGHVS and CDR2 FNYEAQ. The V end lost 5 bases, the J end lost 1 base, and 18 bases lay between the germline ends. CDR3 DNA sequence: TGTGCCAGCAGCCCAGGGGGGAGGGCCGTTTCCTACGAGCAGTACTTC. It yields the protein CASSPGGRAVSYEQYF. The whole variable domain, filled in from reference TRBV7-6 and TRBJ2-7, reads GAGVSQSPRYKVTKRGQDVALRCDPISGHVSLYWYRQALGQGPEFLTYFNYEAQQDKSGLPNDRFSAERPEGSISTLTIQRTEQRDSAMYRCASSPGGRAVSYEQYFGPGTRLTVT.

The chain carries TRBV5-1 and TRBJ2-7; maybe TRBD1 (6 bases). V dropped 5 bases and J dropped 3 bases, with 18 bases sitting between them. This CDR3 comprises 15 residues. CDR1 and CDR2 from the germline V gene are SGHRS and YFSETQ. Written as DNA, the CDR3 is TGCGCCAGCAGTCTTACTAGGGACACCCTCTACGAGCAGTACTTC. Its translation is CASSLTRDTLYEQYF.

The chain couples TRBV29-1 to TRBJ2-5; D perhaps matches TRBD1 (6 bases). V was clipped by 8 bases and J by 3 bases, with 13 bases between them. Germline V gives CDR1 SQVTM, CDR2 ANQGSEA. The CDR3 contains 12 residues. The CDR3 region has the DNA TGCAGCTTAAGGACAGCAGAAGAGACCCAGTACTTC. Protein: CSLRTAEETQYF.

The CDR3, as DNA: TGTGCCAGCCAGGAGGGCGACGAGCAGTACTTC. This encodes CASQEGDEQYF. The rearrangement links TRBV2 to TRBJ2-7; D might be TRBD2 (6 bases). V shed 8 bases and J shed 5 bases, with 10 bases lying between them. Germline V CDR1 and CDR2: SNHLY, FYNNEI. CDR3 size: 11 residues.

The chain employs TRBV6-1 and TRBJ2-7; TRBD2 matches at 9 bases. The CDR3 consists of 16 residues. Germline CDR1 reads MNHNS; CDR2 reads SASEGT. V shed 2 bases, J shed 8 bases, and the junction held 13 bases outside the gene matches. The DNA for the CDR3 is TGTGCCAGCAGTGAAAGGTTAGGCGGGGGGGTCATGAAGCAGTACTTC. This translates into CASSERLGGGVMKQYF.

This chain links TRBV2 with TRBJ2-7, with 10 bases identical to TRBD1. The trim removed 6 bases at V and 4 bases at J, leaving 9 bases unmatched. The CDR3 consists of 15 residues. Looked up from germline, CDR1 is SNHLY and CDR2 is FYNNEI. Here the CDR3 reads CASRRRGTGVYEQYF. CDR3 bases: TGTGCCAGCAGGCGAAGGGGGACAGGGGTATACGAGCAGTACTTC.

DNA of the CDR3: TGCGCCAGCAGCTTGGAGGCAGAAAACAATGAGCAGTTCTTC. Encoded protein: CASSLEAENNEQFF. The V call is TRBV5-1, the J call TRBJ2-1; no reliable D call. CDR3 length equals 14 residues. Trimming left V 0 bases short and J 5 bases short, with 9 bases between. The germline V gene has CDR1 SGHRS and CDR2 YFSETQ.

The V call is TRBV11-3, the J call TRBJ2-1; 8 nucleotides match TRBD2. Germline V gene sequence: CDR1 SGHNT, CDR2 YENEEA. CDR3 length: 16 amino acids. V trimming: 5 bases; J trimming: 3 bases; junction bases outside the gene matches: 9. CDR3 in DNA: TGTGCCAGCAGCCGAACACCGGGACTAGGCTACAATGAGCAGTTCTTC. Protein product: CASSRTPGLGYNEQFF. Drawing the rest from reference TRBV11-3 and TRBJ2-1, the complete variable domain is EAGVVQSPRYKIIEKKQPVAFWCNPISGHNTLYWYLQNLGQGPELLIRYENEEAVDDSQLPKDRFSAERLKGVDSTLKIQPAELGDSAVYLCASSRTPGLGYNEQFFGPGTRLTVL.

This clone was observed many times. V gene TRBV28 combines with J gene TRBJ2-4; 8 bases align to TRBD2. With V trimmed by 5 bases and J by 4 bases, 7 bases remained unmatched. The CDR3 extends over 15 amino acids. Germline V gene data show CDR1 as MDHEN and CDR2 as SYDVKM. The CDR3 DNA reads as TGTGCCAGCAGTCAAGCGGGAGCGAATAAAAACATTCAGTACTTC. This encodes CASSQAGANKNIQYF. Using reference TRBV28 and TRBJ2-4 for the parts outside the CDR3, the full variable domain is DVKVTQSSRYLVKRTGEKVFLECVQDMDHENMFWYRQDPGLGLRLIYFSYDVKMKEKGDIPEGYSVSREKKERFSLILESASTNQTSMYLCASSQAGANKNIQYFGAGTRLSVL.

In its sample, this clone was seen a few times. The rearrangement uses TRBV5-4 and TRBJ2-3; D gene unclear. CDR3 size: 11 residues. Germline V gene sequence: CDR1 SGHNT, CDR2 YYREEE (reference sequence). Trimming shortened V by 2 bases and J by 6 bases, and 4 bases separated the two germline ends. DNA of the CDR3: TGTGCCAGCAGCTTTTTGGATACGCAGTATTTT. Its translation is CASSFLDTQYF.

J is TRBJ2-2 and V is TRBV29-1; 9 nucleotides agree with TRBD2. This CDR3 comprises 17 residues. V dropped 3 bases and J dropped 4; count of bases not matched to a gene: 12. Germline CDR1 SQVTM, CDR2 ANQGSEA. DNA of the CDR3: TGCAGCGTTGAGTCCGGGGTAGCGGGAGCGGCCACCGGGGAGCTGTTTTTT. Translated: CSVESGVAGAATGELFF.

DNA for the CDR3: TGCGCCAGCAGCTTGGCTAGCGGGTACAATGAGCAGTTCTTC. As protein: CASSLASGYNEQFF. The genes are TRBV5-1 and TRBJ2-1; 8 nucleotides match TRBD2. The CDR3 has 14 residues. The V and J ends lost 0 bases and 4 bases, in that order; junction bases with no gene match: 0. Germline V gene lookup returns CDR1 SGHRS and CDR2 YFSETQ.

This chain links TRBV19 with TRBJ1-5; TRBD1 matches at 8 bases. V lost 5 bases, J lost 4 bases, and 13 bases stayed unmatched. The germline gives CDR1 LNHDA, CDR2 SQIVND (reference sequence). The CDR3 consists of 17 residues. The CDR3 loop reads CASSLIGGDRRNQPQHF. The CDR3 nucleotides are TGTGCCAGTAGTCTCATTGGGGGGGACAGGCGTAATCAGCCCCAGCATTTT. Using reference TRBV19 and TRBJ1-5 for the parts outside the CDR3, the full variable domain is DGGITQSPKYLFRKEGQNVTLSCEQNLNHDAMYWYRQDPGQGLRLIYYSQIVNDFQKGDIAEGYSVSREKKESFPLTVTSAQKNPTAFYLCASSLIGGDRRNQPQHFGDGTRLSIL.

The genes are TRBV7-2 and TRBJ2-3; 8 bases agree with TRBD2. Germline V gene data show CDR1 as SGHTA and CDR2 as FQGNSA. With 4 bases clipped from V and 5 bases from J, the junction kept 11 bases outside the gene matches. The CDR3 is made up of 16 amino acids. This CDR3 reads CASSYAPAGAVDTQYF. The CDR3 bases are TGTGCCAGCAGCTACGCCCCAGCGGGAGCGGTAGATACGCAGTATTTT.

V is TRBV11-2 and J is TRBJ2-3, with D perhaps TRBD1 (6 bases). Germline assignment: CDR1 SGHAT and CDR2 FQNNGV. The CDR3 has 17 residues. V was cut by 4 bases and J by 4 bases, with 21 bases left in between. CDR3 in amino acids: CASSWGTGTPPADTQYF. The CDR3, as DNA: TGTGCCAGCAGCTGGGGCACAGGGACCCCTCCTGCAGATACGCAGTATTTT.

This clone was counted a few times. This chain joins TRBV10-3 and TRBJ2-1; possible D gene TRBD2, 6 bases. V lost 8 bases, J lost 4 bases, and 15 bases lay in between. This CDR3 has 14 residues. CDR1 and CDR2 (germline): ENHRY, SYGVKD. Here the CDR3 reads CAIWGGLNYNEQFF. The CDR3, as DNA: TGTGCCATCTGGGGAGGCCTCAATTACAATGAGCAGTTCTTC.

CDR3 in DNA: TGTGCCAGCAGCAGACGGGACAGGGGCGCCCCTATGGCTTTCTTT. Translated: CASSRRDRGAPMAFF. The rearrangement joins TRBV21-1 to TRBJ1-1; the DNA was not compared with TRBD1, the D call given in the table. TRBV21-1 is a pseudogene segment. The CDR3 is 15 residues long.

V and J are TRBV10-3 and TRBJ2-1; 11 nucleotides align to TRBD2. The V and J ends lost 2 bases and 12 bases, in that order; junction bases with no gene match: 12. The CDR3 covers 16 residues. Germline V lookup: CDR1 ENHRY, CDR2 SYGVKD. The CDR3 spells CAISEREGTSGRLQFF. CDR3 bases: TGTGCCATCAGTGAGCGAGAGGGGACTAGCGGCCGGCTGCAGTTCTTC.